The 18 T cell receptor beta chains below come from one sample, sequenced in a study of Ad26.COV2.S vaccination and SARS-CoV-2 variants (dated by TCRdb to the early 2020s). The treatment or condition label here, explained by the study, means: about 20 received Ad26.COV2.S at low or high dose, single or two shots; about 5 received placebo; per-sample allocation not given. For vaccine and placebo recipients, repertoires were sequenced using samples collected on day 63 after the first injection. Library creation used the immunoSEQ multiplex PCR assay. This is the immuneACCESS table as TCRdb keeps it, with only in-frame sequences that have V and J called. A part of the clones is gone; compared with another copy, unresolved V genes explain less than half, and the rest is unexplained. This sample comprises a few hundred thousand clones, roughly 90% of them detected only once. Of the sample, approximately 4% is held by the ten largest clones.

The sequenced sample was peripheral blood, obtained in a trial of Ad26.COV2.S vaccine versus placebo. Receptor source: a person aged 18 to 59 who received the Ad26.COV2.S COVID-19 vaccine or a placebo.

The chain has TRBV14 and TRBJ1-1; D gene ambiguous. Looked up from germline, CDR1 is SGHDN and CDR2 is FVKESK. This CDR3 has 18 residues. V was shortened by 6 bases and J by 6 bases, with 29 bases between the two germline ends. This CDR3 is CASSPDAWDTFTESEAFF. The CDR3 DNA sequence: TGTGCCAGCAGTCCTGACGCCTGGGATACTTTTACGGAGTCTGAAGCTTTCTTT.

The sample holds a few counts of this clone. Other DNA sequences in the same sample also yield this CDR3. The V and J genes are TRBV7-9 and TRBJ1-2; D not resolved. The length of the CDR3 is 13 residues. Germline V gene lookup returns CDR1 SEHNR and CDR2 FQNEAQ (reference sequence). V lost 1 base and J 3 bases, leaving 6 bases between the germline ends. CDR3 amino acids: CASSLGGDYGYTF. CDR3 in DNA: TGTGCCAGCAGCTTAGGTGGCGACTATGGCTACACCTTC.

This clone was detected only a few times. The chain combines TRBV5-4 with TRBJ2-3, with TRBD2 matching over 10 bases. With 2 bases clipped from V and 4 bases from J, the junction kept 4 bases outside the gene matches. Germline lookup yields CDR1 SGHNT and CDR2 YYREEE (reference sequence). The length of the CDR3 is 15 residues. CDR3 residues: CASSFGTSAADTQYF. CDR3 sequence (DNA): TGTGCCAGCAGCTTTGGGACTAGCGCGGCAGATACGCAGTATTTT.

The chain carries TRBV28 and TRBJ2-7, with D unresolved. Germline CDR1 is MDHEN and CDR2 is SYDVKM. The length of the CDR3 is 15 residues. V lost 2 bases and J lost 0, with 11 bases in between. CDR3: CASSLRIYGSYEQYF. The CDR3 DNA reads TGTGCCAGCAGTTTAAGAATATACGGCTCCTACGAGCAGTACTTC. Full variable domain (rest looked up from reference TRBV28 and TRBJ2-7): DVKVTQSSRYLVKRTGEKVFLECVQDMDHENMFWYRQDPGLGLRLIYFSYDVKMKEKGDIPEGYSVSREKKERFSLILESASTNQTSMYLCASSLRIYGSYEQYFGPGTRLTVT.

The chain has TRBV6-2 or TRBV6-3 and TRBJ2-3, with unresolved D. CDR3 length equals 13 residues. Germline-derived CDR1 and CDR2 are MNHEY and SVGEGT. The V end was cut by 4 bases, the J end by 6 bases, with 11 bases between. The CDR3, as DNA: TGTGCCAGCAGTTCCCCTCCACGGGATACGCAGTATTTT. It codes for CASSSPPRDTQYF.

This rearrangement joins TRBV28 to TRBJ2-1; 7 nucleotides line up with TRBD1. CDR3 length: 14 amino acids. Unmatched junction bases numbered 7, after V lost 6 bases and J lost 5 bases. CDR1 and CDR2 from the germline V gene are MDHEN and SYDVKM. CDR3 bases: TGTGCCAGCAGCTTAGGGACAGCAGACAATGAGCAGTTCTTC. Translating it yields CASSLGTADNEQFF.

J is TRBJ2-1 and V is TRBV5-5; no definite D call. Germline CDR1 reads SGHKS; CDR2 reads YYEKEE (reference sequence). This CDR3 comprises 14 residues. V was clipped by 3 bases and J by 4 bases, with 11 bases between them. The CDR3 DNA is TGTGCCAGCAGCTGGACCTGGGGTTACAATGAGCAGTTCTTC. It encodes CASSWTWGYNEQFF.

The chain carries TRBV7-2 and TRBJ2-2; TRBD2 aligns across 8 bases. The length of the CDR3 is 16 residues. Trimming cost V 1 base and J 0 bases; bases outside gene matches: 1. Germline assignment: CDR1 SGHTA and CDR2 FQGNSA. The CDR3 bases are TGTGCCAGCAGCTTAGGCGGGGGGTCGAACACCGGGGAGCTGTTTTTT. Its translation is CASSLGGGSNTGELFF.

The CDR3 protein is CASSQAPAGPDTQYF. CDR3 sequence (DNA): TGCGCCAGCAGCCAAGCTCCAGCGGGGCCAGATACGCAGTATTTT. The rearrangement links TRBV4-1 to TRBJ2-3; 7 bases agree with TRBD2. Trimming removed 1 base from V and 4 bases from J; junction bases left unmatched: 5. CDR1 MGHRA and CDR2 YSYEKL come from the germline V gene. The CDR3 covers 15 residues.

This clone came up once. Mismatch with germline at one junction end may stem from a read error. Other DNA variants within this sample encode the same CDR3. The chain combines TRBV4-2 with TRBJ1-6, with D possibly being TRBD1 (6 bases). The CDR3 loop spans 15 amino acids. Germline lookup yields CDR1 LGHNA and CDR2 YNFKEQ. CDR3 DNA sequence: TGTGCCAGCAGCCAAGCGACAGGTCCCAATTCACCCCTCCATTTT. Amino acid sequence: CASSQATGPNSPLHF.

As for this clone: A junction boundary mismatches the germline segment, possibly from a read error. The chain recombines TRBV19 with TRBJ1-1; 7 bases line up with TRBD1. The germline V gene has CDR1 LNHDA and CDR2 SQIVND (reference sequence). The CDR3 totals 13 residues. The CDR3 here is CASSTLTGAEAFF. CDR3 coding DNA: TGTGCCAGTAGTACCCTCACAGGGGCGGAAGCTTTTTTT.

This rearrangement joins TRBV12-5 to TRBJ2-7, with 8 nucleotides matching TRBD1. CDR1 is LGHNT and CDR2 is FRNRAP in the germline V gene. CDR3 length equals 17 residues. V lost 2 bases to trimming and J lost 1 base; unmatched junction nucleotides: 10. This chain's CDR3 is CASGLLSRDRTSYEQYF. In DNA form, the CDR3 reads TGTGCTAGTGGTTTGCTTTCCCGGGACAGGACATCCTACGAGCAGTACTTC. The full variable domain, rest sourced from reference TRBV12-5 and TRBJ2-7, is DARVTQTPRHKVTEMGQEVTMRCQPILGHNTVFWYRQTMMQGLELLAYFRNRAPLDDSGMPKDRFSAEMPDATLATLKIQPSEPRDSAVYFCASGLLSRDRTSYEQYFGPGTRLTVT.

On this clone: The same CDR3 can be traced to other DNA sequences in this sample. CDR3 protein: CASSWSYEQYF. The CDR3 bases are TGTGCCAGCAGTTGGTCCTACGAGCAGTACTTC. V gene TRBV12-3 or TRBV12-4 combines with J gene TRBJ2-7; D ambiguous. The CDR3 extends over 11 amino acids. The V gene lost 4 bases and the J gene lost 1 base, with 2 bases spanning the gap.

For this clone: This specimen includes other DNA sequences encoding the same CDR3. The rearrangement uses TRBV7-3 and TRBJ2-3; either TRBD1 or TRBD2 may supply D (5 bases each). The CDR3 is 16 residues long. Trimming left V 1 base short and J 2 bases short, with 13 bases between. Germline V gene lookup returns CDR1 SGHTA and CDR2 FQGTGA. CDR3 loop: CASSLNPGTSTDTQYF. The CDR3 nucleotides read TGTGCCAGCAGCTTAAATCCGGGGACCTCCACAGATACGCAGTATTTT.

This chain joins TRBV14 and TRBJ2-5, with 8 bases aligning to TRBD1. The CDR3 length is 15 residues. Germline lookup yields CDR1 SGHDN and CDR2 FVKESK. The J segment lost 4 bases and the V segment lost 4 bases, leaving 8 bases of the junction unmatched. CDR3 region: CASSRPGQGAETQYF. In nucleotides, the CDR3 is TGTGCCAGCAGCCGCCCTGGACAGGGCGCAGAGACCCAGTACTTC.

In its sample, this clone was seen a few times. In nucleotides, the CDR3 is TGTGCCAGCAGGGGGGGAGCGGGGGATTGGAACACTGAAGCTTTCTTT. This translates into CASRGGAGDWNTEAFF. The chain employs TRBV25-1 and TRBJ1-1; tentative D call: TRBD1 (5 bases). Trimming pared 6 bases from V and 1 base from J, leaving 18 bases between. Germline CDR1 and CDR2: MGHDK and SYGVNS. This CDR3 has 16 residues. Based on the CDR3 plus reference TRBV25-1 and TRBJ1-1, the full variable domain is EADIYQTPRYLVIGTGKKITLECSQTMGHDKMYWYQQDPGMELHLIHYSYGVNSTEKGDLSSESTVSRIRTEHFPLTLESARPSHTSQYLCASRGGAGDWNTEAFFGQGTRLTVV.

The V gene is TRBV6-5, the J gene TRBJ1-4; 7 bases align to TRBD1. The CDR3 extends over 12 amino acids. Germline loops: CDR1 MNHEY, CDR2 SVGAGI. J was trimmed by 5 bases and V by 8 bases; bases with no gene match: 2. The CDR3 region has the DNA TGTGCCAGCCGGGACAGAAATGAAAAACTGTTTTTT. This gives the protein CASRDRNEKLFF.

The chain employs TRBV2 and TRBJ2-1; the D gene could be TRBD1 or TRBD2 (6 bases each). Trimming left V 4 bases short and J 1 base short, with 11 bases between. This CDR3 region has 15 residues. Germline lookup yields CDR1 SNHLY and CDR2 FYNNEI. Here the CDR3 reads CASSGGDTSYNEQFF. For the CDR3, the DNA is TGTGCCAGCAGTGGCGGGGACACATCCTACAATGAGCAGTTCTTC.